Listed below are T cell receptor beta chains from one sample, sequenced in a study of blood T cell repertoires in COVID-19. Generated by immunoSEQ multiplex PCR, the TCRdb table keeps only in-frame clones and is missing some. The data hold more than 10,000 clones, with 90% observed a single time. The sequencing input was peripheral blood. All receptors come from a man aged 65 to 79 with active COVID-19. Both conserved end residues are part of each CDR3. The D gene is left open where the match is weak. The listing skips clone size in some rows; elsewhere it reads once, few, many or a size class.

j_call: TRBJ2-7; clone_size: .; v_call: TRBV7-7; cdr3_length: 16; d_call: TRBD1; cdr3_aa: CASSMSPGTGPREQYF; cdr3_nt: TGTGCTAGCAGCATGTCCCCCGGGACAGGGCCCCGCGAGCAGTACTTC
j_call: TRBJ1-5; clone_size: .; v_call: TRBV7-9; cdr3_length: 13; d_call: .; cdr3_aa: CASSSGFQQPQHF; cdr3_nt: TGTGCCAGCAGCTCAGGGTTTCAACAGCCCCAGCATTTT
j_call: TRBJ2-4; clone_size: once; v_call: TRBV11-3; cdr3_length: 16; d_call: .; cdr3_aa: CASSLISQGGTNIQYF; cdr3_nt: TGTGCCAGCAGCTTAATTAGCCAGGGGGGTACGAACATTCAGTACTTC
j_call: TRBJ2-7; clone_size: once; v_call: TRBV30; cdr3_length: 14; d_call: TRBD2; cdr3_aa: CAWSGGGIAYEQYF; cdr3_nt: TGTGCCTGGAGTGGGGGGGGGATAGCCTACGAGCAGTACTTC
j_call: TRBJ2-5; clone_size: .; v_call: TRBV20-1; cdr3_length: 16; d_call: TRBD1; cdr3_aa: CSASPYGQGVGETQYF; cdr3_nt: TGCAGTGCTAGTCCCTACGGACAGGGGGTAGGAGAGACCCAGTACTTC
j_call: TRBJ1-1; clone_size: .; v_call: TRBV5-1; cdr3_length: 15; d_call: .; cdr3_aa: CASSQQDMRNTEAFF; cdr3_nt: TGCGCCAGCAGTCAGCAGGATATGCGGAACACTGAAGCTTTCTTT
j_call: TRBJ1-5; clone_size: .; v_call: TRBV9; cdr3_length: 14; d_call: .; cdr3_aa: CASSRGGERQPQHF; cdr3_nt: TGTGCCAGCAGCCGAGGAGGGGAAAGGCAGCCCCAGCATTTT
j_call: TRBJ2-7; clone_size: .; v_call: TRBV19; cdr3_length: 14; d_call: TRBD2; cdr3_aa: CASSIQREYGEQYF; cdr3_nt: TGTGCCAGTAGTATCCAGCGGGAGTACGGTGAGCAGTACTTC
j_call: TRBJ1-1; clone_size: .; v_call: TRBV5-1; cdr3_length: 11; d_call: .; cdr3_aa: CASSLSGKAFF; cdr3_nt: TGCGCCAGCAGCTTGTCGGGGAAAGCTTTCTTT
j_call: TRBJ2-7; clone_size: once; v_call: TRBV6-2/TRBV6-3; cdr3_length: 15; d_call: TRBD2; cdr3_aa: CASSHPGTTSHEQYF; cdr3_nt: TGTGCCAGCAGCCACCCCGGGACTACCTCCCACGAGCAGTACTTC
j_call: TRBJ2-1; clone_size: .; v_call: TRBV7-2; cdr3_length: 15; d_call: TRBD2; cdr3_aa: CASSLWTSAMNEQFF; cdr3_nt: TGTGCCAGCAGCCTATGGACTAGCGCCATGAATGAGCAGTTCTTC
j_call: TRBJ2-7; clone_size: .; v_call: TRBV14; cdr3_length: 12; d_call: .; cdr3_aa: CASSQGGDEQYF; cdr3_nt: TGTGCCAGCAGCCAAGGGGGGGACGAGCAGTACTTC
j_call: TRBJ2-4; clone_size: .; v_call: TRBV19; cdr3_length: 17; d_call: .; cdr3_aa: CASSIASSALAKNIQYF; cdr3_nt: TGTGCCAGTAGTATAGCTTCCAGCGCTCTAGCCAAAAACATTCAGTACTTC